The clone carrying this TCR beta chain was detected a few times. What it recognizes is unknown. Described treatment: roughly 11-day PBMC culture with coronavirus spike peptide pools or control peptides (ViraFEST assay). Investigators obtained the unexposed donor's CD4+ T cells before the COVID-19 pandemic (2011-2018). In germline, CDR1 is SGHTA, CDR2 FQGNSA. Trimming took 6 bases from V and 2 from J, leaving 17 bases between them. This CDR3 region has 16 residues. This sample is part of a study of vaccination and CD4 T cells after COVID-19. Cultured CD4+ T-cell DNA underwent Oncomine TCR Beta short-read sequencing. Genomic DNA was isolated from cultured CD4+ T cells. TCRdb itself ran the PCR reads through MiXCR, one entry per CDR3 protein. The sample includes about 11,000 distinct CDR3 sequences, roughly 30% of them seen just once.

This sequence originates from a human donor in good health. The chain is built from TRBV7-2 and TRBJ1-3, with a tentative D call TRBD1 (6 bases). The sequenced sample was CD4+ T cells from blood, cultured in vitro. CDR3 in amino acids: CASSLSAGQTGNTIYF. The CDR3 nucleotides read TGTGCCAGCAGTCTTTCCGCGGGACAAACTGGAAACACCATATATTTT.